This T cell receptor (beta chain) comes out of a study of CD8+ T cells in alopecia areata. Note on this clone: Its antigen is as yet unknown.

Broader study findings: Scalp repertoires also include resident alphabeta T cells from normal skin. Mouse data revealed clearer TCR sharing than patient data did, a gap possibly tied to HLA. Normal scalp showed lower clonality than lesional scalp, especially alopecia totalis/universalis.

Extraction of RNA preceded its reverse transcription into cDNA, which served as the sequencing template. TCRdb's copy holds only in-frame clones and misses some; the assay was immunoSEQ multiplex PCR. The sample yields more than 90,000 clones, roughly two thirds seen once. Investigators sorted PBMCs to obtain both CD4+ and CD8+ T cells. This CDR3 is 14 amino acids long. V shed 8 bases and J shed 0 bases, with 13 bases lying between them. Germline-derived CDR1 and CDR2 are SGHRS and YFSETQ. The V and J genes are TRBV5-1 and TRBJ2-3; D is unresolved. The specimen was CD4+ T cells sorted from blood. The receptor comes from a human donor in good health. CDR3 nucleotide sequence: TGCGCCAGTACCCCGCAGTCTAGCACAGATACGCAGTATTTT. Encoded protein: CASTPQSSTDTQYF. The full variable domain, with the rest looked up from reference TRBV5-1 and TRBJ2-3, is KAGVTQTPRYLIKTRGQQVTLSCSPISGHRSVSWYQQTPGQGLQFLFEYFSETQRNKGNFPGRFSGRQFSNSRSEMNVSTLELGDSALYLCASTPQSSTDTQYFGPGTRLTVL.